This T cell receptor beta chain was captured by sequencing in a study of Graves' ophthalmopathy and Graves' hyperthyroidism. V was clipped by 6 bases and J by 1 base, with 15 bases between them. The CDR3 runs 15 residues. Study observations and caveats: The majority of expanded thyroid clonotypes above 0.001 frequency also occurred in blood. With a specificity of under 85% and a sensitivity of more than 65%, the model predicted ophthalmopathy progression.

Hyperthyroidism is called stable when no ophthalmopathy develops within 18 months of follow-up. As the template, RNA transcripts were used to amplify TCR beta CDR3 regions. Second-round multiplex PCR followed a first-round RT-PCR using HTBI primers. TCRdb called the multiplex PCR reads again in MiXCR, with one record for every CDR3 protein. The table has about 420,000 distinct CDR3 sequences, 20% to 25% seen once. This clonotype was observed at least ten times. What it binds is not known. The V gene is TRBV12-3 or TRBV12-4, the J gene TRBJ1-2; D is uncertain. The sequencing sample was made of peripheral blood. The clonotype comes from a woman aged 18-29 years with stable Graves' hyperthyroidism. The CDR3, as DNA: TGTGCCAGCAGCCCGCCGTACGGGGATAACTATGGCTACACCTTC. As protein: CASSPPYGDNYGYTF.